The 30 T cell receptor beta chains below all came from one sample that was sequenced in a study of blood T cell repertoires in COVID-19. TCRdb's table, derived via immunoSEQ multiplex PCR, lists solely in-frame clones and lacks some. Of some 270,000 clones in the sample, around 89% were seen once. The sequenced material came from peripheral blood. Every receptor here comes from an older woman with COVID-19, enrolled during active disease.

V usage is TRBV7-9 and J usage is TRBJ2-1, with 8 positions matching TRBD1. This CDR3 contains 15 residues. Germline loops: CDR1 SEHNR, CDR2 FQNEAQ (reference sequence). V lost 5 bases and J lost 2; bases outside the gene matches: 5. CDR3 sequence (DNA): TGTGCCAGCAGCCCGACGGACAGGGCCTACAATGAGCAGTTCTTC. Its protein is CASSPTDRAYNEQFF.

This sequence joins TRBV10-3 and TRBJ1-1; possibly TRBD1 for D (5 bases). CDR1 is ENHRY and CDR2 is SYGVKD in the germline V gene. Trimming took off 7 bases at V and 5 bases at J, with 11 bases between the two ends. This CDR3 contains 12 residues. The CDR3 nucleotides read TGTGCCATCAATGGGCAGGGAACTGAAGCTTTCTTT. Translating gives CAINGQGTEAFF.

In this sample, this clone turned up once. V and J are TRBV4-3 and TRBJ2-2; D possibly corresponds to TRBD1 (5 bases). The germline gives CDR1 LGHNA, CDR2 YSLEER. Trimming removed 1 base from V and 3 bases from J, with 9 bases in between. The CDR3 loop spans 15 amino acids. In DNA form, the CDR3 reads TGCGCCAGCAGCCAAGGACAGACCTACACCGGGGAGCTGTTTTTT. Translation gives CASSQGQTYTGELFF.

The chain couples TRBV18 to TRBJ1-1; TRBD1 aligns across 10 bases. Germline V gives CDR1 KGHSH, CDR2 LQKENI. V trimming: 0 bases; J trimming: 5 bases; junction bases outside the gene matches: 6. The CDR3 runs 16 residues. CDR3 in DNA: TGTGCCAGCTCACCACCCCGGACAGGGGGAGGAACTGAAGCTTTCTTT. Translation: CASSPPRTGGGTEAFF. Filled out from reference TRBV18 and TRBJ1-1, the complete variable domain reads NAGVMQNPRHLVRRRGQEARLRCSPMKGHSHVYWYRQLPEEGLKFMVYLQKENIIDESGMPKERFSAEFPKEGPSILRIQQVVRGDSAAYFCASSPPRTGGGTEAFFGQGTRLTVV.

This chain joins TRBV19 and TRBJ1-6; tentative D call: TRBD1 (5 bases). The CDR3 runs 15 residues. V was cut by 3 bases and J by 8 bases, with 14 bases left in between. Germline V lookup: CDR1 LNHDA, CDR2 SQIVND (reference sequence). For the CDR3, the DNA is TGTGCCAGTAGTATCTTGGACACAGGAGATTCACCCCTCCACTTT. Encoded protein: CASSILDTGDSPLHF.

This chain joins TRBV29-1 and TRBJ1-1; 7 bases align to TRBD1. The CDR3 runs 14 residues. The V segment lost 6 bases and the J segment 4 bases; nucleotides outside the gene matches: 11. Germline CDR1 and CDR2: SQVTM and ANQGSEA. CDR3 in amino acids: CSVGVSTGLTEAFF. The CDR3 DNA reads TGCAGCGTCGGAGTTTCGACAGGGCTCACTGAAGCTTTCTTT. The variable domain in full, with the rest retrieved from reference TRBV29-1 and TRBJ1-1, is SAVISQKPSRDICQRGTSLTIQCQVDSQVTMMFWYRQQPGQSLTLIATANQGSEATYESGFVIDKFPISRPNLTFSTLTVSNMSPEDSSIYLCSVGVSTGLTEAFFGQGTRLTVV.

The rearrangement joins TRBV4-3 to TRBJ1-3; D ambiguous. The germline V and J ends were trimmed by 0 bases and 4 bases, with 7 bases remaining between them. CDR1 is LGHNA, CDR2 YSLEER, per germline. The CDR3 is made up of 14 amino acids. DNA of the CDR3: TGCGCCAGCAGCCAAGATCGAGTAGGAAACACCATATATTTT. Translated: CASSQDRVGNTIYF.

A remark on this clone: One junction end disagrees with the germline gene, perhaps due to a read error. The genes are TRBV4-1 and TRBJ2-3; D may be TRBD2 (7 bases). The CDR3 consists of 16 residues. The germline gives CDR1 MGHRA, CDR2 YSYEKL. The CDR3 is CATSQGPGGRADTQYF. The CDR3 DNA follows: TGCGCCACCAGCCAAGGGCCGGGGGGCCGGGCAGATACGCAGTATTTT.

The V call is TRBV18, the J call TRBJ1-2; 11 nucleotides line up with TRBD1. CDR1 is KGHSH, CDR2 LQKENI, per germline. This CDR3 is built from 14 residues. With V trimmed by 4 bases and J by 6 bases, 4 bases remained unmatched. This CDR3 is CASSRTGGADGYTF. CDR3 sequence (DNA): TGTGCCAGCTCACGGACAGGGGGCGCTGATGGCTACACCTTC.

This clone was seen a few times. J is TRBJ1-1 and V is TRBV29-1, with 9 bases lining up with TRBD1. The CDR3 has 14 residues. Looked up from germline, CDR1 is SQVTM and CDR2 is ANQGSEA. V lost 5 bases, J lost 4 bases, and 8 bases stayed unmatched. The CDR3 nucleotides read TGCAGCGTTCAAGGACAGGGGCAGGGCACTGAAGCTTTCTTT. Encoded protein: CSVQGQGQGTEAFF.

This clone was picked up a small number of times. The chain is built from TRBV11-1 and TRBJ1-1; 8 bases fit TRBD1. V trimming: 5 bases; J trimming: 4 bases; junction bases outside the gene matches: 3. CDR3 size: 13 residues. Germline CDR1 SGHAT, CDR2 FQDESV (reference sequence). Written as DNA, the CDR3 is TGTGCCAGCAGCGCCACAGGGGGCACTGAAGCTTTCTTT. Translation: CASSATGGTEAFF. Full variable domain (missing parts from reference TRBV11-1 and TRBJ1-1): EAEVAQSPRYKITEKSQAVAFWCDPISGHATLYWYRQILGQGPELLVQFQDESVVDDSQLPKDRFSAERLKGVDSTLKIQPAELGDSAMYLCASSATGGTEAFFGQGTRLTVV.

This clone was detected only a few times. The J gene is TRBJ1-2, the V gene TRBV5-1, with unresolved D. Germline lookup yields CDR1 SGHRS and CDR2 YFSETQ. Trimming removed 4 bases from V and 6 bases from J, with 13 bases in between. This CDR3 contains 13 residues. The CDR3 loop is CASSLGATDGYTF. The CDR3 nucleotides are TGCGCCAGCAGCCTAGGTGCCACGGATGGCTACACCTTC.

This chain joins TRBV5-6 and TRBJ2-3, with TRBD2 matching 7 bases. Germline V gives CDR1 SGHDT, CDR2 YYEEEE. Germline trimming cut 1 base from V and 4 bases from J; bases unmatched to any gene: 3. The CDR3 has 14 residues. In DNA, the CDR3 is TGTGCCAGCAGCTTGAGACGGGGGGCAGATACGCAGTATTTT. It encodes CASSLRRGADTQYF.

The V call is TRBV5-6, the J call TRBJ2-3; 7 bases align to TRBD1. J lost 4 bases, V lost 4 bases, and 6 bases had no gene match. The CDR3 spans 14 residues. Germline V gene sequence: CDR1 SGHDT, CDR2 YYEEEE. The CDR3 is CASSPGQRADTQYF. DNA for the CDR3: TGTGCCAGCAGCCCGGGACAGAGAGCAGATACGCAGTATTTT.

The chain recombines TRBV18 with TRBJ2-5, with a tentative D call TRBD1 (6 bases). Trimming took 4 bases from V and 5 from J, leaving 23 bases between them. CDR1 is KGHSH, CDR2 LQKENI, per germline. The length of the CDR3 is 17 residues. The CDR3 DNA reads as TGTGCCAGCTCACGATCGAACCAGGACAGCTTTCGGGAGACCCAGTACTTC. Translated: CASSRSNQDSFRETQYF.

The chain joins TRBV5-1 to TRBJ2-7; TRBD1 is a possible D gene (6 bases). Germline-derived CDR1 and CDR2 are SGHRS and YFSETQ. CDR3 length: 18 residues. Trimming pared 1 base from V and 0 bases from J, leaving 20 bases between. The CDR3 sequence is CASSLQGLGLTNSYEQYF. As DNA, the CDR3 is TGCGCCAGCAGCTTGCAGGGGCTGGGGCTCACTAACTCCTACGAGCAGTACTTC.

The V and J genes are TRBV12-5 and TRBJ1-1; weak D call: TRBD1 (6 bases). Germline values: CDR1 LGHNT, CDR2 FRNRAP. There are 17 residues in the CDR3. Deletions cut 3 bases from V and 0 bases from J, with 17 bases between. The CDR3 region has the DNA TGTGCTAGTGGTTTCTCCTCTGCAGGGGCGTTGAACACTGAAGCTTTCTTT. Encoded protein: CASGFSSAGALNTEAFF. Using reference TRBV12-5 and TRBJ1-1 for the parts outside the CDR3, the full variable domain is DARVTQTPRHKVTEMGQEVTMRCQPILGHNTVFWYRQTMMQGLELLAYFRNRAPLDDSGMPKDRFSAEMPDATLATLKIQPSEPRDSAVYFCASGFSSAGALNTEAFFGQGTRLTVV.

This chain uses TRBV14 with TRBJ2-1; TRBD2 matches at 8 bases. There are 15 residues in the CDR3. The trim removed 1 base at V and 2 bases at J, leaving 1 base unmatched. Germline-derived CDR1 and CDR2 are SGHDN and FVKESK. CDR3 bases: TGTGCCAGCAGCCAAGTCGGGGGGGCCTACAATGAGCAGTTCTTC. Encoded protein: CASSQVGGAYNEQFF.

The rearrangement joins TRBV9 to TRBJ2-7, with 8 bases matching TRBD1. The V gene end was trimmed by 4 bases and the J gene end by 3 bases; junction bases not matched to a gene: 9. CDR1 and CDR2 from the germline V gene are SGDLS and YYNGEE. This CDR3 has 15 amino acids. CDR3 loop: CASSPGPTGVYEQYF. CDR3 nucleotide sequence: TGTGCCAGCAGCCCGGGCCCGACAGGGGTCTACGAGCAGTACTTC.

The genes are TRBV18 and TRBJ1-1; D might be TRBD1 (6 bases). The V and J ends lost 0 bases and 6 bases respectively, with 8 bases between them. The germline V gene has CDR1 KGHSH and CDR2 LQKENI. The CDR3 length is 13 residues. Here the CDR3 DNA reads TGTGCCAGCTCACCACCGGCAGGGGCTGAAGCTTTCTTT. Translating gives CASSPPAGAEAFF. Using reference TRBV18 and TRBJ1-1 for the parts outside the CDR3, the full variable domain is NAGVMQNPRHLVRRRGQEARLRCSPMKGHSHVYWYRQLPEEGLKFMVYLQKENIIDESGMPKERFSAEFPKEGPSILRIQQVVRGDSAAYFCASSPPAGAEAFFGQGTRLTVV.

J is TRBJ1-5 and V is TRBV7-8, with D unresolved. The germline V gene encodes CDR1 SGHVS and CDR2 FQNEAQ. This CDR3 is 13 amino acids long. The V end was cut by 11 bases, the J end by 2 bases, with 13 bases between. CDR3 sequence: CAAAGIGNQPQHF. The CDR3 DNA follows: TGTGCCGCAGCCGGGATAGGCAATCAGCCCCAGCATTTT.

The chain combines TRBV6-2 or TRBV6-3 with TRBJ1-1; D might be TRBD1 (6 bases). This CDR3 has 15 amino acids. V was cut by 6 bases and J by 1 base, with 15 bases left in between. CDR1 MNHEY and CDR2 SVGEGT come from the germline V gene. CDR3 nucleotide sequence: TGTGCCAGCAGCCCACGGGACATTTGGAACACTGAAGCTTTCTTT. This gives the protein CASSPRDIWNTEAFF.

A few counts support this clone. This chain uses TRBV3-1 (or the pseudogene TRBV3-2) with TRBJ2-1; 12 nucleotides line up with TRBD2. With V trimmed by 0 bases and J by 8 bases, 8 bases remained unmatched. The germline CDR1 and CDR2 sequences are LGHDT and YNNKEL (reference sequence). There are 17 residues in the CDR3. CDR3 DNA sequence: TGTGCCAGCAGCCAAGATCAGCTAGCGGGGGGGAGCGATGAGCAGTTCTTC. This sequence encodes CASSQDQLAGGSDEQFF.

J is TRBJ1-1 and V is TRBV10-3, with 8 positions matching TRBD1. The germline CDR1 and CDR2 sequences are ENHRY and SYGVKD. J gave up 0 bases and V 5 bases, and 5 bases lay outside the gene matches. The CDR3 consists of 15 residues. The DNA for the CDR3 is TGTGCCATCAGTCCCGGACAGGGATTGAACACTGAAGCTTTCTTT. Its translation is CAISPGQGLNTEAFF.

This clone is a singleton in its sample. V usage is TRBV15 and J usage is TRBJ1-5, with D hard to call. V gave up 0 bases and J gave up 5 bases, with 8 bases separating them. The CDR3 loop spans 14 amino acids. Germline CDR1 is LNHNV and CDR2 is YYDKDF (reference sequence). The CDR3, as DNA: TGTGCCACCAGCAGAGATTTGAGTCATCAGCCCCAGCATTTT. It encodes CATSRDLSHQPQHF.

CDR3 in amino acids: CASSTPVGGYTF. In DNA, the CDR3 is TGTGCCAGCAGTACCCCAGTCGGGGGCTACACCTTC. The chain links TRBV12-3 or TRBV12-4 to TRBJ1-2; the D is unclear. This CDR3 is built from 12 residues. The V end was cut by 5 bases, the J end by 8 bases, with 12 bases between.

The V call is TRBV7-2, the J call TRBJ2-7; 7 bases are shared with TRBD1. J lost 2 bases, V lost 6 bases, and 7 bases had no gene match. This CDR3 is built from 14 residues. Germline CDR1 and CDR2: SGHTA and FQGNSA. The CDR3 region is CASRRRQGPYEQYF. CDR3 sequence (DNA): TGTGCCAGCAGGAGAAGACAGGGCCCCTACGAGCAGTACTTC.

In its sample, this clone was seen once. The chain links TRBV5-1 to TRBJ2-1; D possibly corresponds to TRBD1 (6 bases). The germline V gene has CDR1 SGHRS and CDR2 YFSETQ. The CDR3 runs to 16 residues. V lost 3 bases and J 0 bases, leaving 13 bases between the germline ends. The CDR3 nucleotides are TGCGCCAGCAGCTCCGGACAGTCAAGCTCCTACAATGAGCAGTTCTTC. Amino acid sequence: CASSSGQSSSYNEQFF.

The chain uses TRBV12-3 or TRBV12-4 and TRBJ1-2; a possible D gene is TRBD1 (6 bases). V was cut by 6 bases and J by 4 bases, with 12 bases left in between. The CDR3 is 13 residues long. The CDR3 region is CASRQTGPYGYTF. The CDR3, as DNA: TGTGCCAGCAGGCAGACAGGACCCTATGGCTACACCTTC.

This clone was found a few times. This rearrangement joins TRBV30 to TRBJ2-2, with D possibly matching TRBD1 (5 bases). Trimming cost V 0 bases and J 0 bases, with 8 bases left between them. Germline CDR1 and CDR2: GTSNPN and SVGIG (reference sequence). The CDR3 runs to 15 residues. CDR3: CAWSVRGTNTGELFF. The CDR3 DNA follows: TGTGCCTGGAGTGTAAGGGGCACGAACACCGGGGAGCTGTTTTTT.